The next 18 T cell receptor beta chains were all read from a single sample in a study of blood T cell repertoires in COVID-19. The data were produced by immunoSEQ multiplex PCR, yet TCRdb's version contains in-frame clones alone and is incomplete. Among some 250,000 clones listed, roughly nine tenths were seen once. Input material: PBMCs or T cells enriched from blood (not recorded which). Every receptor here comes from a human donor in a cohort exposed to, infected with or recovered from COVID-19 (not recorded which). The donor label of this sample is uncertain.

The chain links TRBV18 to TRBJ2-7; TRBD1 matches at 10 bases. Germline V lookup: CDR1 KGHSH, CDR2 LQKENI. This CDR3 is 14 amino acids long. V was pared by 2 bases and J by 5 bases, with 3 bases of the junction left unmatched. In DNA form, the CDR3 reads TGTGCCAGCTCACCAGGGACAGGGGTCCACGAGCAGTACTTC. Translation gives CASSPGTGVHEQYF. Full variable domain (outside the CDR3, taken from reference TRBV18 and TRBJ2-7): NAGVMQNPRHLVRRRGQEARLRCSPMKGHSHVYWYRQLPEEGLKFMVYLQKENIIDESGMPKERFSAEFPKEGPSILRIQQVVRGDSAAYFCASSPGTGVHEQYFGPGTRLTVT.

V gene TRBV4-1 combines with J gene TRBJ2-1; tentative D call: TRBD1 (6 bases). V gave up 0 bases and J gave up 3 bases, with 12 bases separating them. The germline CDR1 and CDR2 sequences are MGHRA and YSYEKL. The CDR3 has 16 residues. This CDR3 is CASSQDMGALYNEQFF. Written as DNA, the CDR3 is TGCGCCAGCAGCCAAGATATGGGGGCTCTCTACAATGAGCAGTTCTTC.

J is TRBJ1-3 and V is TRBV19, with 9 bases that match TRBD1. Germline V gene lookup returns CDR1 LNHDA and CDR2 SQIVND (reference sequence). CDR3 size: 17 residues. The junction had 14 bases not matched to a gene; V was cut back by 3 bases and J by 8 bases. The CDR3 loop is CASSIPPGQGTTYTIYF. In DNA form, the CDR3 reads TGTGCCAGTAGTATCCCCCCAGGACAGGGGACGACATACACCATATATTTT.

The chain is built from TRBV5-6 and TRBJ2-3, with 11 positions matching TRBD2. The ends lost 1 base at V and 4 bases at J; junction bases unmatched: 5. This CDR3 is built from 16 residues. Germline V gene data show CDR1 as SGHDT and CDR2 as YYEEEE. In DNA, the CDR3 is TGTGCCAGCAGCTTGTCGCTAGCGGGGGGTGCAGATACGCAGTATTTT. This gives the protein CASSLSLAGGADTQYF.

The chain links TRBV4-1 to TRBJ2-4; 10 positions agree with TRBD2. Losses at the gene ends were 1 base for V and 4 bases for J; bases not matched to a gene: 4. The CDR3 loop spans 16 amino acids. Germline V gives CDR1 MGHRA, CDR2 YSYEKL. The CDR3 DNA is TGCGCCAGCAGCCAAGGTGGGACTAGCGTGAAAAACATTCAGTACTTC. Its protein is CASSQGGTSVKNIQYF.

This rearrangement joins TRBV6-5 to TRBJ1-5, with D possibly being TRBD1 (5 bases). CDR1 MNHEY and CDR2 SVGAGI come from the germline V gene. The CDR3 covers 12 residues. The germline V and J ends were trimmed by 7 bases and 6 bases, with 10 bases remaining between them. Here the CDR3 DNA reads TGTGCCAGCACCCAGGGTGGTCAGCCCCAGCATTTT. This translates into CASTQGGQPQHF.

The V gene is TRBV18, the J gene TRBJ2-6, with a possible D match to TRBD2 (6 bases). CDR1 and CDR2 from the germline V gene are KGHSH and LQKENI. The CDR3 runs 17 residues. V was clipped by 2 bases and J by 4 bases, with 15 bases between them. The DNA for the CDR3 is TGTGCCAGCTCACCAGATTTGGAGGGGCGCGGGGCCAACGTCCTGACTTTC. Protein sequence: CASSPDLEGRGANVLTF.

The gene calls are TRBV9 and TRBJ2-7, with 10 bases that match TRBD1. This CDR3 is 15 amino acids long. The V gene end was trimmed by 2 bases and the J gene end by 7 bases; junction bases not matched to a gene: 9. The germline V gene has CDR1 SGDLS and CDR2 YYNGEE. DNA for the CDR3: TGTGCCAGCAGCGTTAGGACAGGGGGTAGGGATGAGCAGTACTTC. It translates to CASSVRTGGRDEQYF. Supplemented by reference TRBV9 and TRBJ2-7, the full variable domain reads DSGVTQTPKHLITATGQRVTLRCSPRSGDLSVYWYQQSLDQGLQFLIQYYNGEERAKGNILERFSAQQFPDLHSELNLSSLELGDSALYFCASSVRTGGRDEQYFGPGTRLTVT.

V gene TRBV7-2 combines with J gene TRBJ2-7; 10 positions match TRBD1. Germline V lookup: CDR1 SGHTA, CDR2 FQGNSA. After removal of 4 bases from V and 4 bases from J, the junction contained 7 bases not matched to a gene. The CDR3 has 15 residues. The DNA for the CDR3 is TGTGCCAGCAGCTATTGGACAGGGGGAACGTACGAGCAGTACTTC. Translating it yields CASSYWTGGTYEQYF. Based on the CDR3 plus reference TRBV7-2 and TRBJ2-7, the full variable domain is GAGVSQSPSNKVTEKGKDVELRCDPISGHTALYWYRQSLGQGLEFLIYFQGNSAPDKSGLPSDRFSAERTGGSVSTLTIQRTQQEDSAVYLCASSYWTGGTYEQYFGPGTRLTVT.

The chain is built from TRBV11-2 and TRBJ1-4; TRBD1 matches 9 bases. Germline lookup yields CDR1 SGHAT and CDR2 FQNNGV. Trimming at V came to 4 bases and at J to 8 bases, leaving 14 bases not matched to a gene. This CDR3 region has 17 residues. The CDR3 protein is CASSWGPLQGAFEKLFF. The CDR3 DNA reads TGTGCCAGCAGCTGGGGCCCGTTACAGGGGGCATTCGAAAAACTGTTTTTT.

This clone was found once. V usage is TRBV18 and J usage is TRBJ2-7, with 13 nucleotides matching TRBD2. The CDR3 loop spans 15 amino acids. After removal of 4 bases from V and 0 bases from J, the junction contained 0 bases not matched to a gene. CDR1 is KGHSH and CDR2 is LQKENI in the germline V gene. Written as DNA, the CDR3 is TGTGCCAGCTCACGGACTAGCGGGGGCTCCTACGAGCAGTACTTC. Its protein is CASSRTSGGSYEQYF. The whole variable domain, remainder taken from reference TRBV18 and TRBJ2-7, is NAGVMQNPRHLVRRRGQEARLRCSPMKGHSHVYWYRQLPEEGLKFMVYLQKENIIDESGMPKERFSAEFPKEGPSILRIQQVVRGDSAAYFCASSRTSGGSYEQYFGPGTRLTVT.

The chain employs TRBV5-5 and TRBJ2-5; TRBD2 aligns across 9 bases. The CDR3 is 17 residues long. After removal of 4 bases from V and 9 bases from J, the junction contained 19 bases not matched to a gene. Per germline, CDR1 SGHKS and CDR2 YYEKEE (reference sequence). This chain's CDR3 is CASSDQVASGDPRSQYF. The CDR3 DNA reads as TGTGCCAGCAGCGACCAGGTCGCTAGCGGGGACCCTAGGTCCCAGTACTTC.

V and J are TRBV18 and TRBJ1-5; perhaps TRBD1 as D (6 bases). CDR1 is KGHSH and CDR2 is LQKENI in the germline V gene. The CDR3 sequence is 16 residues long. V was pared by 2 bases and J by 3 bases, with 14 bases between. The CDR3 spells CASSPKDSPTNQPQHF. The CDR3 DNA sequence: TGTGCCAGCTCACCAAAGGACAGCCCCACCAATCAGCCCCAGCATTTT.

The chain carries TRBV27 and TRBJ1-6; no clear D gene. CDR1 and CDR2 (germline): MNHEY, SMNVEV (reference sequence). V lost 2 bases and J 7 bases, leaving 12 bases between the germline ends. The length of the CDR3 is 15 residues. The CDR3 nucleotides read TGTGCCAGCAGTTTAGGAGGGTATGGCAATTCACCCCTCCACTTT. Its protein product is CASSLGGYGNSPLHF.

This clone was recorded a few times. This chain connects TRBV29-1 to TRBJ1-1; D remains ambiguous. The germline V and J ends were trimmed by 4 bases and 0 bases, with 12 bases remaining between them. Germline CDR1 reads SQVTM; CDR2 reads ANQGSEA. The CDR3 extends over 14 amino acids. CDR3 nucleotides: TGCAGCGTTGGGGCCACCAACTTGAACACTGAAGCTTTCTTT. Its translation is CSVGATNLNTEAFF.

CDR3 in DNA: TGTGCCAGCAGACGGGACAGTCATAACTATGGCTACACCTTC. Protein: CASRRDSHNYGYTF. The rearrangement joins TRBV6-5 to TRBJ1-2, with 7 bases fitting TRBD1. The CDR3 extends over 14 amino acids. Trimming at V came to 6 bases and at J to 1 base, leaving 5 bases not matched to a gene. CDR1 and CDR2 from the germline V gene are MNHEY and SVGAGI.

This chain connects TRBV4-1 to TRBJ1-2; the D gene is possibly TRBD1 (5 bases). This CDR3 contains 15 residues. The V and J ends lost 1 base and 3 bases respectively, with 12 bases between them. Germline V gene sequence: CDR1 MGHRA, CDR2 YSYEKL. The CDR3 sequence is CASSQVESGYYGYTF. In nucleotides, the CDR3 is TGCGCCAGCAGCCAAGTGGAGTCAGGGTACTATGGCTACACCTTC.

The rearrangement uses TRBV27 and TRBJ2-5; tentatively, D is TRBD2 (7 bases). Trimming shortened V by 2 bases and J by 5 bases, and 12 bases separated the two germline ends. The CDR3 has 14 residues. Germline assignment: CDR1 MNHEY and CDR2 SMNVEV (reference sequence). The CDR3 sequence is CASSLGGGVETQYF. In DNA, the CDR3 is TGTGCCAGCAGTTTAGGGGGGGGCGTGGAGACCCAGTACTTC.